Listed below are T cell receptor beta chains from one sample, sequenced in a study of cytomegalovirus exposure and HLA in healthy donors. Profiled with immunoSEQ multiplex PCR; TCRdb holds only in-frame clones, not every one. The table shows 90,000 to 130,000 clones, with roughly 84% occurring only once. Material for sequencing was PBMCs. The source is a young man in good health and CMV-seropositive. Both conserved end residues are part of each CDR3. The D gene is left open where the match is weak. Expanded clones are given a class, and other clones once, few, many or no size at all.

clone_size d_call j_call v_call cdr3_nt cdr3_aa
NA NA TRBJ2-7 TRBV11-3 TGTGCCAGCAGCGACAAGCTATACTACGAGCAGTACTTC CASSDKLYYEQYF
NA NA TRBJ1-1 TRBV30 TGTGCCTGGAAGCCTAACCGCCAGGGTCTTACTGAAGCTTTCTTT CAWKPNRQGLTEAFF
NA TRBD2 TRBJ2-3 TRBV7-8 TGTGCCAGCAGCTCCCACGCGACTAGCGGGGGGGCCTCAGATACGCAGTATTTT CASSSHATSGGASDTQYF
NA TRBD1 TRBJ1-2 TRBV27 TGTGCCAGCAGCGACAGGGGGGGAACCTATGGCTACACCTTC CASSDRGGTYGYTF
NA NA TRBJ1-2 TRBV6-5 TGTGCCAGCAGGGTACGAAGGGGCGATGGCTACACCTTC CASRVRRGDGYTF
few TRBD2 TRBJ2-1 TRBV10-3 TGTGCCATCAGTGAGTTTCCTAGCGGGGGGCCATTGGGGGATGAGCAGTTCTTC CAISEFPSGGPLGDEQFF
once TRBD2 TRBJ2-1 TRBV7-3 TGTGCCAGCAGCCAAGGGACTAGTCCCTACAATGAGCAGTTCTTC CASSQGTSPYNEQFF
NA NA TRBJ2-7 TRBV4-1 TGCGCCAGCAGCCAAGATAGGAGGGACGGGGCCTACGAGCAGTACTTC CASSQDRRDGAYEQYF
NA NA TRBJ2-2 TRBV5-1 TGCGCCAGCAGATCCGGGACTGCGACCACCGGGGAGCTGTTTTTT CASRSGTATTGELFF
NA NA TRBJ2-5 TRBV6-7 TGTGCCAGCAGTTGCAGGGGATGGTGGGAGACCCAGTACTTC CASSCRGWWETQYF
NA NA TRBJ2-7 TRBV4-3 TGCGCCAGCAGCCAATTGGCCTTCTCCGAGCAGTACTTC CASSQLAFSEQYF
NA TRBD1 TRBJ1-4 TRBV2 TGTGCCAGCAGACCCGGGACAGTTGGGCTTAATGAAAAACTGTTTTTT CASRPGTVGLNEKLFF
NA NA TRBJ1-1 TRBV7-5 TGTGCCAGAAGTTATCACAGGAGGGCCTGCCAAACTGAAGCTTTCTTT CARSYHRRACQTEAFF
NA NA TRBJ2-5 TRBV7-2 TGTGCCAGCAGCTTATTGGGTTGGGACTTGCAAGAGACCCAGTACTTC CASSLLGWDLQETQYF